These 14 T cell receptor beta chains came from one sample sequenced in a study of cytomegalovirus exposure and HLA in healthy donors. The PCR used 60 Vbeta and 13 Jbeta primers. TCRdb's copy holds only in-frame clones and misses some; the assay was immunoSEQ multiplex PCR. The sample shows about 150,000 clones, 70% to 85% of them seen only once. The sequenced sample was PBMCs. Receptor source: a young man in good health and CMV-seronegative.

This clone has a single count. The chain recombines TRBV23-1 with TRBJ1-1; 8 bases line up with TRBD1. TRBV23-1 is an open reading frame, and its role is uncertain. The CDR3 sequence is 18 residues long. V dropped 3 bases and J dropped 1; count of bases not matched to a gene: 13. This CDR3 is CASSQAKLTGESNTEAFF. The CDR3 region has the DNA TGCGCCAGCAGTCAGGCTAAATTGACAGGGGAGTCGAACACTGAAGCTTTCTTT.

The V gene is TRBV19, the J gene TRBJ2-7; no clear D. V was cut by 3 bases and J by 6 bases, with 18 bases left in between. Germline values: CDR1 LNHDA, CDR2 SQIVND (reference sequence). The CDR3 contains 15 residues. The CDR3 DNA is TGTGCCAGTAGTATCGGTCAGGTGTTATTCACCGAGCAGTACTTC. Its translation: CASSIGQVLFTEQYF. Full variable domain (outside the CDR3, taken from reference TRBV19 and TRBJ2-7): DGGITQSPKYLFRKEGQNVTLSCEQNLNHDAMYWYRQDPGQGLRLIYYSQIVNDFQKGDIAEGYSVSREKKESFPLTVTSAQKNPTAFYLCASSIGQVLFTEQYFGPGTRLTVT.

The chain joins TRBV6-1 to TRBJ2-7, with TRBD2 matching 7 bases. The CDR3 extends over 15 amino acids. The V gene's germline CDR1 is MNHNS and CDR2 SASEGT. V lost 1 base to trimming and J lost 1 base; unmatched junction nucleotides: 4. The CDR3 region has the DNA TGTGCCAGCAGTGAAGAGCGGGGTTTGTCCTACGAGCAGTACTTC. Residues: CASSEERGLSYEQYF.

The chain carries TRBV7-9 and TRBJ2-5; 7 nucleotides agree with TRBD1. Per the germline V gene, CDR1 is SEHNR and CDR2 is FQNEAQ (reference sequence). With V trimmed by 6 bases and J by 5 bases, 6 bases remained unmatched. This CDR3 is built from 13 residues. CDR3 coding DNA: TGTGCCAGCAGTTGGGACAGTGCCGAGACCCAGTACTTC. Amino acid sequence: CASSWDSAETQYF.

This clone was counted a single time. This chain uses TRBV19 with TRBJ1-1; possibly TRBD1 for D (5 bases). Germline-derived CDR1 and CDR2 are LNHDA and SQIVND (reference sequence). The CDR3 is 13 residues long. Trimming removed 4 bases from V and 3 bases from J, with 9 bases in between. The CDR3 region is CASSTGGYTEAFF. CDR3 coding DNA: TGTGCCAGTAGTACGGGGGGATACACTGAAGCTTTCTTT.

The chain links TRBV28 to TRBJ2-4; the D is unclear. Germline CDR1 is MDHEN and CDR2 is SYDVKM. V lost 5 bases to trimming and J lost 0 bases, with 11 bases between them. The CDR3 sequence is 15 residues long. The CDR3 here is CASSPTWLAKNIQYF. DNA of the CDR3: TGTGCCAGCAGTCCAACCTGGCTAGCCAAAAACATTCAGTACTTC.

The rearrangement joins TRBV28 to TRBJ2-7; a possible D gene is TRBD1 (5 bases). The CDR3 contains 14 residues. The germline V and J ends were trimmed by 2 bases and 3 bases, with 11 bases remaining between them. The germline V gene has CDR1 MDHEN and CDR2 SYDVKM. The CDR3 loop is CASSLDRKNYEQYF. As DNA, the CDR3 is TGTGCCAGCAGTTTAGACAGAAAAAACTACGAGCAGTACTTC.

The rearrangement links TRBV6-1 to TRBJ1-5; 8 bases agree with TRBD1. After removal of 2 bases from V and 7 bases from J, the junction contained 7 bases not matched to a gene. The CDR3 loop spans 15 amino acids. The V gene's germline CDR1 is MNHNS and CDR2 SASEGT. The CDR3 nucleotides are TGTGCCAGCAGTGAAACCAGGGGGCCGGGGCAGCCCCAGCATTTT. This gives the protein CASSETRGPGQPQHF.

This chain connects TRBV20-1 to TRBJ1-1; no firm D call. V gave up 6 bases and J gave up 12 bases, with 17 bases separating them. This CDR3 is 11 amino acids long. Germline V gene lookup returns CDR1 DFQATT and CDR2 SNEGSKA (reference sequence). Written as DNA, the CDR3 is TGCAGTGCCCCCGGCGGCCGGGAAACTTTCTTT. Its protein is CSAPGGRETFF.

Remarks on this clone: A junction boundary mismatches the germline segment, possibly from a read error. The J gene is TRBJ2-7, the V gene TRBV19; 7 positions match TRBD1. CDR1 and CDR2 from the germline V gene are LNHDA and SQIVND (reference sequence). The CDR3 totals 14 residues. The CDR3 loop is CASSIADGTVDLVF. Here the CDR3 DNA reads TGTGCCAGTAGTATAGCCGACGGGACAGTCGATCTCGTCTTC.

V gene TRBV29-1 combines with J gene TRBJ2-3, with 7 nucleotides matching TRBD2. The CDR3 length is 14 residues. The germline CDR1 and CDR2 sequences are SQVTM and ANQGSEA. Trimming took 4 bases from V and 5 from J; bases not matched to a gene: 9. The CDR3 nucleotides are TGCAGCGTTGTCCCCTGGGGGGGGATAGATACGCAGTATTTT. Protein: CSVVPWGGIDTQYF.

The chain employs TRBV4-2 and TRBJ2-3; 11 bases match TRBD2. The CDR3 sequence is 19 residues long. With 5 bases clipped from V and 4 bases from J, the junction kept 17 bases outside the gene matches. CDR1 and CDR2 (germline): LGHNA, YNFKEQ. The DNA for the CDR3 is TGTGCCAGCAGCGTCTCCGCCGATCTAGCGGGGGGTTTCGCAGATACGCAGTATTTT. This sequence encodes CASSVSADLAGGFADTQYF.

J is TRBJ1-3 and V is TRBV28; 8 positions agree with TRBD1. The germline CDR1 and CDR2 sequences are MDHEN and SYDVKM. The CDR3 consists of 16 residues. V was pared by 5 bases and J by 4 bases, with 10 bases of the junction left unmatched. CDR3 sequence reads: CASSPRDWTGGNTIYF. The CDR3 DNA is TGTGCCAGCAGTCCTCGGGATTGGACAGGGGGAAACACCATATATTTT. Filled out from reference TRBV28 and TRBJ1-3, the complete variable domain reads DVKVTQSSRYLVKRTGEKVFLECVQDMDHENMFWYRQDPGLGLRLIYFSYDVKMKEKGDIPEGYSVSREKKERFSLILESASTNQTSMYLCASSPRDWTGGNTIYFGEGSWLTVV.

The chain combines TRBV29-1 with TRBJ1-5; a weak D match, TRBD1 (5 bases). V was cut by 3 bases and J by 2 bases, with 14 bases left in between. The germline CDR1 and CDR2 sequences are SQVTM and ANQGSEA. This CDR3 is 15 amino acids long. CDR3 loop: CSVEEQRGGNQPQHF. CDR3 in DNA: TGCAGCGTTGAGGAGCAAAGGGGTGGCAATCAGCCCCAGCATTTT.